The clone carrying this T cell receptor beta chain showed up many times. Its antigen is not known. The germline V gene encodes CDR1 LGHNA and CDR2 YSLEER. Trimming cost V 4 bases and J 5 bases, with 14 bases left between them. CDR3 length equals 15 residues. The data are from a study of blood T cells in healthy people across ages. Alongside a J-beta primer mix, a sample-barcoded 5' primer served in a second PCR lasting about 6 to 12 cycles. TCRdb passed the 5' RACE reads through MiXCR, listing each CDR3 protein once. The table has 650,000 to 700,000 distinct CDR3 sequences, 32% seen once. Whole-study findings and limits: Per-million-T-cell TCR beta diversity fell roughly linearly with age. PBMC samples, being unsorted, prevented any conclusive comparison of naive and antigen-experienced cells.

The chain joins TRBV4-3 to TRBJ1-4, with D tentatively TRBD1 (5 bases). This clonotype was sampled from a woman of 80 years or more in good health. Sequences were obtained from blood. The CDR3 DNA sequence: TGCGCCAGCAGCCGCCTCGTGGGACGGAATGAAAAACTGTTTTTT. Translated, it gives CASSRLVGRNEKLFF.